The 24 T cell receptor beta chains in this list originate from one sample, sequenced in a study of T cells after yellow fever vaccination. TCRdb passed the 5' RACE reads through MiXCR, listing each CDR3 protein once. The sample has fewer than 350,000 distinct CDR3 sequences; approximately 4% are singletons. The material was PBMCs, obtained 15 days after the yellow fever booster vaccination. The receptors here all came from a man younger than 30 who received the YFV17D yellow fever vaccine.

The genes are TRBV21-1 and TRBJ1-5; the D call of TRBD1 is as the table states it, not checked on the DNA. TRBV21-1 is annotated as a pseudogene. The CDR3 has 19 residues. The CDR3 protein is CASSKVWTGGEVRYQPQHF. For the CDR3, the DNA is TGTGCCAGCAGCAAAGTTTGGACAGGGGGCGAGGTGAGGTATCAGCCCCAGCATTTT.

This clonotype was detected many times. The chain joins TRBV9 to TRBJ2-1; D is perhaps TRBD1 or TRBD2 (6 bases each). Trimming took off 0 bases at V and 10 bases at J, with 14 bases between the two ends. CDR1 SGDLS and CDR2 YYNGEE come from the germline V gene. This CDR3 spans 14 amino acids. CDR3 residues: CASSVGSGAREQFF. The DNA of the CDR3 is TGTGCCAGCAGCGTAGGGTCGGGGGCTCGGGAGCAGTTCTTC.

This clonotype was recorded a few times. The CDR3, as DNA: TGTGCCAGCAGCCCCCAGACCGGGACAGGGGGCCCCGGGGAGCTGTTTTTT. Translating gives CASSPQTGTGGPGELFF. This chain links TRBV11-3 with TRBJ2-2; 12 bases align to TRBD1. Trimming took 5 bases from V and 6 from J; bases not matched to a gene: 10. Germline lookup yields CDR1 SGHNT and CDR2 YENEEA. The CDR3 is 17 amino acids.

This clonotype occurred many times. The DNA for the CDR3 is TGCGCCAGCAGCCAAAACTCGGTCAGAGATACGCAGTATTTT. It is translated as CASSQNSVRDTQYF. The rearrangement links TRBV4-3 to TRBJ2-3, with D unresolved. The CDR3 runs to 14 residues. V lost 2 bases and J lost 5, with 11 bases in between. Germline V gene lookup returns CDR1 LGHNA and CDR2 YSLEER.

This clonotype appeared a few times. The chain couples TRBV20-1 to TRBJ2-3; 11 positions agree with TRBD1. The CDR3 is 16 amino acids. The germline V gene has CDR1 DFQATT and CDR2 SNEGSKA (reference sequence). Trimming removed 4 bases from V and 10 bases from J; junction bases left unmatched: 16. DNA for the CDR3: TGCAGTGCTACCGGGACAGGGGGGACCTTCACATCGGCGCAGTATTTT. It translates to CSATGTGGTFTSAQYF.

The CDR3 sequence: CATSDTSASGGLSSYNEQFF. CDR3 DNA: TGTGCCACCAGTGACACATCCGCTAGCGGGGGCCTAAGCTCCTACAATGAGCAGTTCTTC. This chain joins TRBV24-1 and TRBJ2-1, with 10 bases lining up with TRBD2. CDR3 length equals 20 residues. After removal of 4 bases from V and 0 bases from J, the junction contained 14 bases not matched to a gene. Germline V gene sequence: CDR1 KGHDR, CDR2 SFDVKD.

This clonotype was observed many times. The chain links TRBV4-3 to TRBJ2-3, with TRBD2 as a possible D gene (6 bases). Germline V gene sequence: CDR1 LGHNA, CDR2 YSLEER. The CDR3 extends over 14 amino acids. V lost 4 bases and J 5 bases, leaving 13 bases between the germline ends. CDR3 nucleotides: TGCGCCAGCAGCCCCCTGGGGGGAGGAGATACGCAGTATTTT. It codes for CASSPLGGGDTQYF.

V and J are TRBV6-6 and TRBJ1-1; D is undetermined. V was cut by 6 bases and J by 4 bases, with 15 bases left in between. The CDR3 sequence is 14 residues long. Germline-derived CDR1 and CDR2 are MNHNY and SVGAGI (reference sequence). The CDR3 loop is CASSWAGEATEAFF. In DNA, the CDR3 is TGTGCCAGCAGCTGGGCAGGAGAGGCCACTGAAGCTTTCTTT.

Turning to this clonotype: This could be a read error, since a much larger clone is one nucleotide away. The V call is TRBV7-9, the J call TRBJ2-5; no definite D call. Germline-derived CDR1 and CDR2 are SEHNR and FQNEAQ (reference sequence). The CDR3 contains 11 residues. This chain's CDR3 is CASTRQEAQYF. The CDR3 nucleotides read TGTGCCAGCACGCGGCAAGAGGCCCAGTACTTC.

For this clonotype: This may be a read error: a much more frequent sequence differs by one nucleotide. The chain combines TRBV7-2 with TRBJ1-2; no reliable D call. The CDR3 has 14 residues. Germline-derived CDR1 and CDR2 are SGHTA and FQGNSA. The CDR3 sequence is CAGSSDAGWYGYTF. The DNA for the CDR3 is TGTGCCGGCAGCTCGGATGCGGGGTGGTATGGCTACACCTTC.

This clonotype has at least ten counts. The chain joins TRBV29-1 to TRBJ2-7, with D perhaps matching TRBD1 (6 bases). Germline V gives CDR1 SQVTM, CDR2 ANQGSEA. V was cut by 3 bases and J by 3 bases, with 12 bases left in between. This CDR3 region has 13 residues. The CDR3 DNA reads TGCAGCGTTGAGCCAGGGGAAAACTACGAGCAGTACTTC. This gives the protein CSVEPGENYEQYF.

This clonotype was picked up many times. The chain recombines TRBV14 with TRBJ2-7, with D perhaps matching TRBD2 (5 bases). This CDR3 has 12 residues. Germline CDR1 reads SGHDN; CDR2 reads FVKESK. V lost 4 bases, J lost 3 bases, and 7 bases lay in between. In DNA form, the CDR3 reads TGTGCCAGCAGCCGACGGGACTACGAGCAGTACTTC. Protein sequence: CASSRRDYEQYF. Looking up the rest from reference TRBV14 and TRBJ2-7 gives the full variable domain: EAGVTQFPSHSVIEKGQTVTLRCDPISGHDNLYWYRRVMGKEIKFLLHFVKESKQDESGMPNNRFLAERTGGTYSTLKVQPAELEDSGVYFCASSRRDYEQYFGPGTRLTVT.

This chain links TRBV7-2 with TRBJ1-6; D remains unclear. There are 14 residues in the CDR3. Germline assignment: CDR1 SGHTA and CDR2 FQGNSA. The V end was cut by 1 base, the J end by 10 bases, with 11 bases between. The CDR3 loop is CASSLGGARSPLHF. CDR3 DNA: TGTGCCAGCAGCTTAGGTGGAGCGAGATCACCCCTCCACTTT.

This clonotype occurred a few times. The CDR3 region is CSARGTSGLVPPDTQYF. The DNA for the CDR3 is TGCAGTGCTAGGGGGACTAGCGGTCTAGTCCCCCCAGATACGCAGTATTTT. V gene TRBV20-1 combines with J gene TRBJ2-3, with TRBD2 matching 11 bases. Germline CDR1 reads DFQATT; CDR2 reads SNEGSKA (reference sequence). The CDR3 loop spans 17 amino acids. With V trimmed by 3 bases and J by 4 bases, 12 bases remained unmatched.

This clonotype was picked up a small number of times. The chain is built from TRBV5-1 and TRBJ2-5, with D perhaps matching TRBD2 (5 bases). This CDR3 spans 14 amino acids. CDR1 SGHRS and CDR2 YFSETQ come from the germline V gene. With 0 bases removed from V and 4 bases from J, the gap between germline ends came to 10 bases. The CDR3 DNA is TGCGCCAGCAGCTTGGGGCGGGCTGGAGAGACCCAGTACTTC. Translated: CASSLGRAGETQYF.

Many counts were recorded for this clonotype. The rearrangement links TRBV27 to TRBJ2-5; TRBD1 might be the D (6 bases). This CDR3 has 15 residues. CDR1 and CDR2 from the germline V gene are MNHEY and SMNVEV (reference sequence). V lost 5 bases to trimming and J lost 5 bases, with 18 bases between them. The CDR3 DNA sequence: TGTGCCAGCAGTCCCAGCTCCAGGGGTAGGGAGACCCAGTACTTC. Translating it yields CASSPSSRGRETQYF.

This clonotype was observed a handful of times. The chain couples TRBV2 to TRBJ2-1; D gene unclear. V lost 2 bases to trimming and J lost 3 bases, with 11 bases between them. CDR3 length: 15 residues. The germline V gene has CDR1 SNHLY and CDR2 FYNNEI. The CDR3 loop reads CASSESWVGYNEQFF. CDR3 bases: TGTGCCAGCAGTGAATCCTGGGTGGGCTACAATGAGCAGTTCTTC.

This clonotype was seen more than once but under ten times. The chain has TRBV4-2 and TRBJ2-3; 9 bases line up with TRBD1. Per the germline V gene, CDR1 is LGHNA and CDR2 is YNFKEQ. The V gene end was trimmed by 0 bases and the J gene end by 3 bases; junction bases not matched to a gene: 7. The CDR3 contains 17 residues. For the CDR3, the DNA is TGTGCCAGCAGCCAAGATCGAACAGGGGGCTTTACAGATACGCAGTATTTT. This encodes CASSQDRTGGFTDTQYF.

The V and J genes are TRBV7-9 and TRBJ2-1; D is undetermined. The germline V gene encodes CDR1 SEHNR and CDR2 FQNEAQ (reference sequence). V lost 5 bases and J 12 bases, leaving 14 bases between the germline ends. The CDR3 spans 12 residues. CDR3 residues: CASSPQAVGQFF. In DNA form, the CDR3 reads TGTGCCAGCAGCCCCCAGGCCGTGGGGCAGTTCTTC.

In its sample, this clonotype was seen many times. V is TRBV5-1 and J is TRBJ2-4; weak D call: TRBD2 (5 bases). The ends were cut back, 0 bases at V and 5 bases at J, with 9 bases in the middle. The germline V gene has CDR1 SGHRS and CDR2 YFSETQ. The CDR3 runs 14 residues. The CDR3 DNA reads TGCGCCAGCAGCTTGGGTCGCGGGCAAAACATTCAGTACTTC. Its translation: CASSLGRGQNIQYF.

This sequence joins TRBV5-6 and TRBJ2-5; 11 nucleotides align to TRBD2. Looked up from germline, CDR1 is SGHDT and CDR2 is YYEEEE. The ends lost 4 bases at V and 3 bases at J; junction bases unmatched: 5. The CDR3 runs to 15 residues. CDR3 protein: CASSQGTSGKETQYF. The DNA for the CDR3 is TGTGCCAGCAGCCAGGGGACTAGCGGTAAAGAGACCCAGTACTTC.

The sample holds a few counts of this clonotype. J is TRBJ2-5 and V is TRBV11-1; D is undetermined. CDR1 and CDR2 (germline): SGHAT, FQDESV (reference sequence). Trimming left V 5 bases short and J 5 bases short, with 12 bases between. There are 13 residues in the CDR3. The CDR3 bases are TGTGCCAGCAGCCCCCCTGCTCAGGAGACCCAGTACTTC. Translation: CASSPPAQETQYF.

The sample holds many counts of this clonotype. V is TRBV5-1 and J is TRBJ2-3, with D possibly matching TRBD2 (5 bases). Germline V CDR1 and CDR2: SGHRS, YFSETQ. The CDR3 extends over 14 amino acids. Trimming left V 4 bases short and J 2 bases short, with 11 bases between. The CDR3 reads CASSTGLLTDTQYF. CDR3 bases: TGCGCCAGCAGCACCGGACTCCTCACAGATACGCAGTATTTT.

This clonotype was detected ten times or more. The chain joins TRBV12-3 or TRBV12-4 to TRBJ2-1; 7 bases agree with TRBD2. CDR3 length: 14 amino acids. The J segment lost 6 bases and the V segment lost 7 bases, leaving 9 bases of the junction unmatched. CDR3 sequence reads: CASTSSTSTNEQFF. Here the CDR3 DNA reads TGTGCCAGCACCTCGTCGACTAGCACCAATGAGCAGTTCTTC.